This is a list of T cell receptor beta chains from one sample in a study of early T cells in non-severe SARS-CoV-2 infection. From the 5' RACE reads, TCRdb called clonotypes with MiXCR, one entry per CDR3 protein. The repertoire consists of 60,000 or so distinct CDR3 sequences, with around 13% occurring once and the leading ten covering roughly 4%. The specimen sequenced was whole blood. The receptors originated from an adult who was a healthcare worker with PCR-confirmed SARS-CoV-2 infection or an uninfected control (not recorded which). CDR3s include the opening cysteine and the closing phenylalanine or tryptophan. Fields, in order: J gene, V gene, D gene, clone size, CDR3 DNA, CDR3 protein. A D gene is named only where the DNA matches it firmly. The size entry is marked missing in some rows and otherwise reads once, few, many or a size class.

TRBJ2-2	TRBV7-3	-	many	TGTGCCAGCAGCTTATCCTCCCCGAACACCGGGGAGCTGTTTTTT	CASSLSSPNTGELFF
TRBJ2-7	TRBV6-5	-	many	TGTGCCAGCAGTTACTCCCCCACCTACGAGCAGTACTTC	CASSYSPTYEQYF
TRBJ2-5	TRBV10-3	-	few	TGTGCCATCAGTAACACGGAACAAGAGACCCAGTACTTC	CAISNTEQETQYF
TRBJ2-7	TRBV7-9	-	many	TGTGCCAGCAGCTTAGCCCGGGGCGTGGCCCCTTTCCACTACGAGCAGTACTTC	CASSLARGVAPFHYEQYF
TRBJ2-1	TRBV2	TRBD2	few	TGTGCCAGCAGTCCAGGACTAGCGGAGGGGCAGCAGTTCTTC	CASSPGLAEGQQFF
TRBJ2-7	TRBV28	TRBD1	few	TGTGCCAGCCGACAGGGTGTGAGCTACGAGCAGTACTTC	CASRQGVSYEQYF
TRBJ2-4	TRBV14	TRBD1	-	TGTGCCAGCAGCCTGACAGGGGTGAACATTCAGTACTTC	CASSLTGVNIQYF
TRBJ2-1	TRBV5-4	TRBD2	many	TGTGCCAGCAGCTCCGGGACTAGCGGTTGGAGTGGGTCCTACAATGAGCAGTTCTTC	CASSSGTSGWSGSYNEQFF
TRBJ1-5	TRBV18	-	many	TGTGCCAGCTCACCCACCAGGGTGAATCAGCCCCAGCATTTT	CASSPTRVNQPQHF
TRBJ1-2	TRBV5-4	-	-	TGTGCCAGCAGCTTGGACCAGTATATGACTAACTATGGCTACACCTTC	CASSLDQYMTNYGYTF
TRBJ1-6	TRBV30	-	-	TGTGCTTCAAGCGGGGCGAGTATGGATTCACCCCTCCACTTT	CASSGASMDSPLHF